The 27 T cell receptor beta chains below were found in one sample sequenced in a study of shared clonotypes between healthy human individuals. Here immunoSEQ multiplex PCR was the method, and the copy in TCRdb shows in-frame clones only, minus some. This sample has almost 750,000 clones, with 72% found just once. The sample was memory CD4+ T cells sorted from blood. Indicated subset: CD45RA-negative fraction. The receptors derive from a woman in her 30s in good health.

The chain is built from TRBV5-1 and TRBJ2-1; the D gene is possibly TRBD2 (6 bases). CDR1 and CDR2 (germline): SGHRS, YFSETQ. CDR3 length equals 14 residues. The germline V and J ends were trimmed by 6 bases and 2 bases, with 12 bases remaining between them. The CDR3 loop reads CASNVAETYNEQFF. CDR3 in DNA: TGCGCCAGCAATGTAGCGGAAACCTACAATGAGCAGTTCTTC.

This clone was seen more than once but under ten times. This rearrangement joins TRBV5-1 to TRBJ1-1; TRBD1 might be the D (5 bases). The CDR3 is 16 residues long. Germline CDR1 and CDR2: SGHRS and YFSETQ. The V and J ends lost 4 bases and 6 bases respectively, with 22 bases between them. The CDR3 DNA reads as TGCGCCAGCAGCCCCCGAGTTGGGGCGTCGGGCCCTGAAGCTTTCTTT. This translates into CASSPRVGASGPEAFF. Drawing the rest from reference TRBV5-1 and TRBJ1-1, the complete variable domain is KAGVTQTPRYLIKTRGQQVTLSCSPISGHRSVSWYQQTPGQGLQFLFEYFSETQRNKGNFPGRFSGRQFSNSRSEMNVSTLELGDSALYLCASSPRVGASGPEAFFGQGTRLTVV.

This clone has more than one count but fewer than ten. The chain joins TRBV19 to TRBJ2-1; 9 positions agree with TRBD2. The CDR3 totals 15 residues. J was trimmed by 3 bases and V by 1 base; bases with no gene match: 1. CDR1 is LNHDA, CDR2 SQIVND, per germline (reference sequence). The CDR3: CASSIGSGGYNEQFF. The CDR3 region has the DNA TGTGCCAGTAGTATAGGTAGCGGGGGCTACAATGAGCAGTTCTTC. The full variable domain, in which reference TRBV19 and TRBJ2-1 provide the parts outside the CDR3, is DGGITQSPKYLFRKEGQNVTLSCEQNLNHDAMYWYRQDPGQGLRLIYYSQIVNDFQKGDIAEGYSVSREKKESFPLTVTSAQKNPTAFYLCASSIGSGGYNEQFFGPGTRLTVL.

J is TRBJ2-6 and V is TRBV2; D gene uncertain. V was shortened by 7 bases and J by 0 bases, with 16 bases between the two germline ends. CDR1 and CDR2 from the germline V gene are SNHLY and FYNNEI. This CDR3 contains 17 residues. The CDR3 loop reads CASNEKAAHSGANVLTF. The CDR3, as DNA: TGTGCCAGCAACGAGAAGGCAGCTCACTCTGGGGCCAACGTCCTGACTTTC.

This clone occurred once. The chain carries TRBV2 and TRBJ2-1; 13 bases align to TRBD2. The CDR3 runs 17 residues. V dropped 6 bases and J dropped 0; count of bases not matched to a gene: 5. Germline loops: CDR1 SNHLY, CDR2 FYNNEI. The CDR3: CASRTRTSGSSYNEQFF. CDR3 DNA: TGTGCCAGCAGGACCAGGACTAGCGGGAGCTCCTACAATGAGCAGTTCTTC.

Turning to this clone: Other DNA sequences of this sample code for an identical CDR3. V and J are TRBV19 and TRBJ2-5; either TRBD1 or TRBD2 may supply D (5 bases each). CDR3 length: 12 residues. V was trimmed by 2 bases and J by 5 bases, leaving 6 bases between them. The germline V gene encodes CDR1 LNHDA and CDR2 SQIVND (reference sequence). The DNA of the CDR3 is TGTGCCAGTAGTATATGGGGGGAGACCCAGTACTTC. Amino acids: CASSIWGETQYF.

The chain combines TRBV7-2 with TRBJ1-2; a possible D gene is TRBD1 (5 bases). Germline CDR1 SGHTA, CDR2 FQGNSA. Trimming removed 5 bases from V and 0 bases from J, with 13 bases in between. The CDR3 spans 15 residues. The DNA for the CDR3 is TGTGCCAGCAGCAAGAACCAGGGAGCTAACTATGGCTACACCTTC. The encoded protein is CASSKNQGANYGYTF.

This chain links TRBV19 with TRBJ1-5, with TRBD1 matching over 8 bases. The germline gives CDR1 LNHDA, CDR2 SQIVND (reference sequence). Losses at the gene ends were 2 bases for V and 6 bases for J; bases not matched to a gene: 15. The CDR3 is 18 amino acids. CDR3 bases: TGTGCCAGTAGTATAAGTTCGGCAGGGGGCCGGATAATTCAGCCCCAGCATTTT. This gives the protein CASSISSAGGRIIQPQHF. The whole variable domain, filled in from reference TRBV19 and TRBJ1-5, reads DGGITQSPKYLFRKEGQNVTLSCEQNLNHDAMYWYRQDPGQGLRLIYYSQIVNDFQKGDIAEGYSVSREKKESFPLTVTSAQKNPTAFYLCASSISSAGGRIIQPQHFGDGTRLSIL.

The rearrangement links TRBV6-4 to TRBJ2-2; the match to TRBD2 covers 12 bases. Unmatched junction bases numbered 6, after V lost 8 bases and J lost 2 bases. Germline V gene sequence: CDR1 MRHNA, CDR2 SNTAGT. This CDR3 is built from 16 residues. The CDR3 DNA is TGTGCCAGCTCCCGACTAGCGGGAGATAACACCGGGGAGCTGTTTTTT. Translation: CASSRLAGDNTGELFF.

The V call is TRBV28, the J call TRBJ1-2; 10 bases fit TRBD1. The germline V gene encodes CDR1 MDHEN and CDR2 SYDVKM. Trimming took 7 bases from V and 9 from J; bases not matched to a gene: 8. This CDR3 is built from 13 residues. For the CDR3, the DNA is TGTGCCAGCATAACAGACAGGGGGCTTCGCTACACCTTC. It is translated as CASITDRGLRYTF.

This clone has a handful of counts. V gene TRBV27 combines with J gene TRBJ1-2, with D unclear. Trimming removed 2 bases at V and 8 bases at J, with 12 bases between. CDR3 size: 13 residues. Germline V lookup: CDR1 MNHEY, CDR2 SMNVEV (reference sequence). The CDR3 reads CASSLRPGLGYTF. In DNA form, the CDR3 reads TGTGCCAGCAGTTTACGGCCAGGTCTAGGCTACACCTTC.

The V and J genes are TRBV6-5 and TRBJ1-5; 8 positions agree with TRBD1. With V trimmed by 5 bases and J by 2 bases, 5 bases remained unmatched. This CDR3 has 15 residues. CDR1 is MNHEY, CDR2 SVGAGI, per germline. CDR3 DNA sequence: TGTGCCAGCAGTCCTACAGGGGGGGGCAATCAGCCCCAGCATTTT. Its translation is CASSPTGGGNQPQHF.

V is TRBV6-5 and J is TRBJ1-1, with D tentatively TRBD1 (6 bases). This CDR3 is built from 12 residues. Trimming cost V 4 bases and J 4 bases, with 7 bases left between them. Germline-derived CDR1 and CDR2 are MNHEY and SVGAGI. CDR3 DNA sequence: TGTGCCAGCAGTTCAGGGGTCACTGAAGCTTTCTTT. Amino acid sequence: CASSSGVTEAFF.

As to this clone: A much larger clone sits a single nucleotide away, making a read error possible. The gene calls are TRBV7-2 and TRBJ1-5; D is perhaps TRBD1 (5 bases). The CDR3 runs to 14 residues. Trimming shortened V by 3 bases and J by 5 bases, and 11 bases separated the two germline ends. Germline V gene sequence: CDR1 SGHTA, CDR2 FQGNSA. CDR3 coding DNA: TGTGCCAGCAGCTTGACAGAAGGGGATCAGCCCCAGCATTTT. This codes for CASSLTEGDQPQHF.

This chain uses TRBV14 with TRBJ2-3, with TRBD1 as a possible D gene (7 bases). Germline V gene lookup returns CDR1 SGHDN and CDR2 FVKESK. V was shortened by 3 bases and J by 4 bases, with 11 bases between the two germline ends. This CDR3 has 14 amino acids. As DNA, the CDR3 is TGTGCCAGCAGCCACGACAGGGAGGCAGATACGCAGTATTTT. Residues: CASSHDREADTQYF. Full variable domain (missing parts from reference TRBV14 and TRBJ2-3): EAGVTQFPSHSVIEKGQTVTLRCDPISGHDNLYWYRRVMGKEIKFLLHFVKESKQDESGMPNNRFLAERTGGTYSTLKVQPAELEDSGVYFCASSHDREADTQYFGPGTRLTVL.

This clone showed up just once. The chain employs TRBV2 and TRBJ2-1, with TRBD2 identical over 13 bases. The junction had 19 bases not matched to a gene; V was cut back by 10 bases and J by 7 bases. In germline, CDR1 is SNHLY, CDR2 FYNNEI. The CDR3 contains 18 residues. CDR3 nucleotides: TGTGCCAACAGACAGAGAACTAGCGGGAGGGAGGAGAAGAATGAGCAGTTCTTC. It translates to CANRQRTSGREEKNEQFF.

The J gene is TRBJ1-4, the V gene TRBV11-2; D gene ambiguous. In germline, CDR1 is SGHAT, CDR2 FQNNGV. V dropped 4 bases and J dropped 0 bases, with 6 bases sitting between them. There are 14 residues in the CDR3. The CDR3 sequence is CASSSYATNEKLFF. In nucleotides, the CDR3 is TGTGCCAGCAGCTCGTATGCAACTAATGAAAAACTGTTTTTT.

The rearrangement joins TRBV5-5 to TRBJ2-7, with D possibly being TRBD1 (5 bases). The germline V gene has CDR1 SGHKS and CDR2 YYEKEE (reference sequence). This CDR3 has 16 amino acids. Trimming left V 4 bases short and J 1 base short, with 18 bases between. Written as DNA, the CDR3 is TGTGCCAGCAGCCGGGTCCGTAGTGCAGGGTCCTACGAGCAGTACTTC. Translated: CASSRVRSAGSYEQYF.

Many counts were recorded for this clone. The rearrangement links TRBV19 to TRBJ2-1; no reliable D call. Deletions cut 5 bases from V and 4 bases from J, with 9 bases between. Germline loops: CDR1 LNHDA, CDR2 SQIVND (reference sequence). The CDR3 runs 13 residues. CDR3 sequence (DNA): TGTGCCAGTAGTCCGGCAATGTACAATGAGCAGTTCTTC. Translation: CASSPAMYNEQFF.

The chain uses TRBV5-1 and TRBJ2-4; 7 nucleotides agree with TRBD1. Germline CDR1 reads SGHRS; CDR2 reads YFSETQ. This CDR3 is built from 15 residues. V gave up 0 bases and J gave up 1 base; unmatched junction bases: 1. CDR3 sequence: CASSLGQGAKNIQYF. Here the CDR3 DNA reads TGCGCCAGCAGCTTGGGACAGGGCGCCAAAAACATTCAGTACTTC.

The chain combines TRBV10-2 with TRBJ1-3; 8 nucleotides match TRBD1. Per the germline V gene, CDR1 is WSHSY and CDR2 is SAAADI. The CDR3 runs 15 residues. V was pared by 6 bases and J by 1 base, with 5 bases of the junction left unmatched. The CDR3 region has the DNA TGCGCCAGCAGCGAGGACAGGGCGTCTGGAAACACCATATATTTT. This codes for CASSEDRASGNTIYF.

CDR3 in DNA: TGTGCCAGTAGTTCCCGGGACAACCAGTACTTC. Residues: CASSSRDNQYF. The chain recombines TRBV19 with TRBJ2-5, with a weak D call TRBD1 (6 bases). V was pared by 5 bases and J by 10 bases, with 11 bases between. The CDR3 runs to 11 residues. In germline, CDR1 is LNHDA, CDR2 SQIVND (reference sequence). Filled out from reference TRBV19 and TRBJ2-5, the complete variable domain reads DGGITQSPKYLFRKEGQNVTLSCEQNLNHDAMYWYRQDPGQGLRLIYYSQIVNDFQKGDIAEGYSVSREKKESFPLTVTSAQKNPTAFYLCASSSRDNQYFGPGTRLLVL.

This clone occurred many times. The chain links TRBV7-2 to TRBJ1-3; no clear D. V was trimmed by 3 bases and J by 0 bases, leaving 9 bases between them. Germline V gives CDR1 SGHTA, CDR2 FQGNSA. The CDR3 runs to 15 residues. In DNA, the CDR3 is TGTGCCAGCAGCTTTAGGACGATCTCTGGAAACACCATATATTTT. Amino acid sequence: CASSFRTISGNTIYF.

Note on this clone: The sample holds other DNA sequences that translate to the same CDR3. Written as DNA, the CDR3 is TGTGCCAGCAATGGTAACTATGGCTACACCTTC. Translated, it gives CASNGNYGYTF. This rearrangement joins TRBV2 to TRBJ1-2; D unresolved. CDR3 length equals 11 residues. The V and J ends lost 7 bases and 1 base respectively, with 4 bases between them. In germline, CDR1 is SNHLY, CDR2 FYNNEI.

V usage is TRBV22-1 and J usage is TRBJ2-6; TRBD1 reflects the table's D call only, with no check against the DNA. TRBV22-1 is noted as a pseudogene. CDR3 length equals 14 residues. The CDR3, as DNA: TGTCCTGGGAGCGAACAAAGTCGGGCCAACGTCCTGACTTTC. Translated, it gives CPGSEQSRANVLTF.

The rearrangement joins TRBV5-4 to TRBJ2-1; a weak D match, TRBD2 (6 bases). Between the trimmed V and J ends, which lost 7 bases and 12 bases, there was a span of 17 bases. This CDR3 contains 12 residues. CDR1 and CDR2 (germline): SGHNT, YYREEE (reference sequence). The CDR3 DNA is TGTGCCAGCTCTCCCCCTGGGGGGATGCAGTTCTTC. The encoded protein is CASSPPGGMQFF. Combining the CDR3 with reference TRBV5-4 and TRBJ2-1 gives the whole variable domain ETGVTQSPTHLIKTRGQQVTLRCSSQSGHNTVSWYQQALGQGPQFIFQYYREEENGRGNFPPRFSGLQFPNYSSELNVNALELDDSALYLCASSPPGGMQFFGPGTRLTVL.

This clone was observed a handful of times. This rearrangement joins TRBV18 to TRBJ2-1; the D is unclear. The CDR3 sequence is 13 residues long. Looked up from germline, CDR1 is KGHSH and CDR2 is LQKENI. V was shortened by 4 bases and J by 7 bases, with 11 bases between the two germline ends. The DNA for the CDR3 is TGTGCCAGCTCACAATCCCAGAGGAATGAGCAGTTCTTC. This sequence encodes CASSQSQRNEQFF.